This is a list of T cell receptor beta chains from one sample in a study of human thymus T cells. Measured with immunoSEQ multiplex PCR; TCRdb has only the in-frame clones, and not every one. The sample lists roughly 86,000 clones; roughly 96% were seen once. The specimen sequenced was thymus tissue. Source of these receptors: a boy under two years old with a congenital heart defect but otherwise immunologically healthy. CDR3s include the opening cysteine and the closing phenylalanine or tryptophan. A D gene is named only where the DNA matches it firmly.

j_call d_call v_call cdr3_nt cdr3_aa
TRBJ2-3 TRBD1 TRBV4-3 TGCGCCAGCAGCCTACCGAGGGGACAGGGGGTTCACTCCACAGATACGCAGTATTTT CASSLPRGQGVHSTDTQYF
TRBJ1-2 NA TRBV19 TGTGCCAGTAGTATTCGACAGGAAGCTAACTATGGCTACACCTTC CASSIRQEANYGYTF
TRBJ2-6 NA TRBV5-1 TGCGCCAGCAGCTTGATAGGTATCGGCTGGGAGGCTGGGGCCAACGTCCTGACTTTC CASSLIGIGWEAGANVLTF
TRBJ2-7 NA TRBV7-9 TGTGCCAGCAGCACTAACACAGTCCCGAACCCTTTCTACGAGCAGTACTTC CASSTNTVPNPFYEQYF
TRBJ2-1 NA TRBV27 TGTGCCAGCAGGGAGGGAAGCACCTACAATGAGCAGTTCTTC CASREGSTYNEQFF
TRBJ2-3 NA TRBV11-1 TGTGCCAGCAGCTTCGGACGGGGATCAGGGTCGGGTTTTGATACGCAGTATTTT CASSFGRGSGSGFDTQYF
TRBJ1-1 NA TRBV19 TGTGCCAGTAGTATGAAAGATCGTCCGAACACTGAAGCTTTCTTT CASSMKDRPNTEAFF
TRBJ1-3 NA TRBV5-6 TGTGCCAGCAGCTCGCGGGGGGGCCCGGGAAACACCATATATTTT CASSSRGGPGNTIYF
TRBJ2-4 NA TRBV4-1 TGCGCCAGCAGCCAAGTCGGGGGATGCCAGGCCATACTAGCCAAAAACATTCAGTACTTC CASSQVGGCQAILAKNIQYF
TRBJ2-3 NA TRBV6-6 TGTGCCAGCTACATAGATACGCAGTATTTT CASYIDTQYF
TRBJ1-6 TRBD1 TRBV7-9 TGTGCCAGCAGCGACAACAGGGGGCGTAATTCACCCCTCCACTTT CASSDNRGRNSPLHF
TRBJ2-5 TRBD1 TRBV27 TGTGCCAGCAGTGGACCCGGGACAGGGCCGGAAGAGACCCAGTACTTC CASSGPGTGPEETQYF
TRBJ1-2 NA TRBV7-2 TGTGCCAGCAGCTTAGAAAGAACAGCTCCATATGGCTACACCTTC CASSLERTAPYGYTF
TRBJ2-4 TRBD2 TRBV5-4 TGTGCCAGCAGCTCACTAGCGGGACGGGGTAACAAAAACATTCAGTACTTC CASSSLAGRGNKNIQYF
TRBJ1-5 NA TRBV6-5 TGTGCCAGCAGTTACCCGACAGGTAACAATCAGCCCCAGCATTTT CASSYPTGNNQPQHF
TRBJ2-7 NA TRBV11-3 TGTGCCAGCAGCTTCAGAGGACGCTCGACTAGGACAGAAACGTACGAGCAGTACTTC CASSFRGRSTRTETYEQYF
TRBJ2-3 NA TRBV5-1 TGCGCCAGCAGCTCAATCGTCGCAGATACGCAGTATTTT CASSSIVADTQYF